The following is a T cell receptor (beta chain) sequence with its context. Its antigen is undetermined. The source of the sample is a study of human T cells and chemical hapten exposure. Overall study findings and caveats: Following DPC sensitization, TCRs present above 1 in 1000 frequency showed no change.

MiXCR, run by TCRdb on the 5' RACE reads, gives a single entry per CDR3 protein. In the table there are about 81,000 distinct CDR3 sequences, 15% of which are singletons. Whole blood, unfractionated, served as the material for total RNA extraction. Germline lookup yields CDR1 LGHDT and CDR2 YNNKEL (reference sequence). This CDR3 has 13 residues. V lost 4 bases and J lost 6; bases outside the gene matches: 3. The sequence came from a female donor in good health. The V call is TRBV3-1, the J call TRBJ2-1; 7 bases match TRBD2. As DNA, the CDR3 is TGTGCCAGCAGCCTTGCGGGGGTCAATGAGCAGTTCTTC. This codes for CASSLAGVNEQFF.